The 15 T cell receptor beta chains reported below all come from one sample, sequenced in a study of T cell responses to AZD1222 COVID-19 vaccine. Data came from immunoSEQ multiplex PCR; TCRdb stores just in-frame clones and leaves some out. The table includes more than 120,000 clones, approximately 94% detected once. This material consisted of peripheral blood, taken on day 0 of AZD1222 vaccination. Receptors were obtained from an adult in good health.

The V call is TRBV7-3, the J call TRBJ2-7; possible D gene TRBD1, 7 bases. This CDR3 is built from 13 residues. The V and J ends lost 5 bases and 3 bases respectively, with 11 bases between them. CDR1 and CDR2 (germline): SGHTA, FQGTGA. The CDR3, as DNA: TGTGCCAGCAGCGCGCAGGGGGGCTACGAGCAGTACTTC. It specifies CASSAQGGYEQYF.

The rearrangement joins TRBV20-1 to TRBJ2-7, with TRBD1 as a possible D gene (5 bases). V lost 6 bases and J lost 4, with 10 bases in between. Germline assignment: CDR1 DFQATT and CDR2 SNEGSKA (reference sequence). CDR3 length equals 11 residues. The CDR3 sequence is CSASDKYEQYF. Here the CDR3 DNA reads TGCAGTGCCTCGGACAAGTACGAGCAGTACTTC.

V gene TRBV12-3 or TRBV12-4 combines with J gene TRBJ2-7; no definite D call. V lost 1 base, J lost 2 bases, and 6 bases lay in between. The CDR3 sequence is 13 residues long. CDR3 DNA sequence: TGTGCCAGCAGTTTAGACGGTCCCTACGAGCAGTACTTC. Its translation is CASSLDGPYEQYF.

V is TRBV7-2 and J is TRBJ2-7; TRBD1 might be the D (6 bases). This CDR3 contains 16 residues. Looked up from germline, CDR1 is SGHTA and CDR2 is FQGNSA. V dropped 1 base and J dropped 0 bases, with 13 bases sitting between them. This chain's CDR3 is CASSLVGPDSSYEQYF. CDR3 sequence (DNA): TGTGCCAGCAGCTTAGTTGGCCCGGACAGCTCCTACGAGCAGTACTTC.

This chain links TRBV18 with TRBJ2-7; the match to TRBD2 covers 9 bases. The CDR3 extends over 16 amino acids. Germline CDR1 KGHSH, CDR2 LQKENI. V lost 3 bases to trimming and J lost 5 bases; unmatched junction nucleotides: 11. CDR3 region: CASSPRTGTSSHEQYF. The CDR3 DNA reads TGTGCCAGCTCACCGCGTACCGGGACTAGCAGCCACGAGCAGTACTTC.

The chain links TRBV21-1 to TRBJ2-7. TRBV21-1 is annotated as a pseudogene. The CDR3 totals 14 residues. Here the CDR3 reads CASAWGWSTYEQYF. In DNA, the CDR3 is TGTGCCAGTGCCTGGGGGTGGTCGACCTACGAGCAGTACTTC.

This chain connects TRBV7-9 to TRBJ2-7; D is unresolved. V dropped 8 bases and J dropped 5 bases, with 10 bases sitting between them. This CDR3 has 11 amino acids. The germline V gene encodes CDR1 SEHNR and CDR2 FQNEAQ (reference sequence). The CDR3 nucleotides read TGTGCCAGCGGCCCATTCCACGAGCAGTACTTC. Translation gives CASGPFHEQYF. The entire variable domain, with the rest obtained from reference TRBV7-9 and TRBJ2-7, is as follows: DTGVSQNPRHKITKRGQNVTFRCDPISEHNRLYWYRQTLGQGPEFLTYFQNEAQLEKSRLLSDRFSAERPKGSFSTLEIQRTEQGDSAMYLCASGPFHEQYFGPGTRLTVT.

The CDR3 sequence is CASSLGGQPSFWRQPQHF. As DNA, the CDR3 is TGTGCCAGCAGCTTAGGCGGACAGCCGTCCTTTTGGCGTCAGCCCCAGCATTTT. The V gene is TRBV7-2, the J gene TRBJ1-5, with a weak D call TRBD1 (6 bases). This CDR3 is built from 18 residues. V lost 1 base, J lost 6 bases, and 22 bases lay in between. Looked up from germline, CDR1 is SGHTA and CDR2 is FQGNSA.

The V call is TRBV5-4, the J call TRBJ1-1; D gene uncertain. Germline CDR1 SGHNT, CDR2 YYREEE (reference sequence). This CDR3 contains 14 residues. Trimming shortened V by 3 bases and J by 3 bases, and 12 bases separated the two germline ends. The CDR3 sequence: CASSSRGWDTEAFF. DNA of the CDR3: TGTGCCAGCAGCTCACGCGGGTGGGACACTGAAGCTTTCTTT.

V gene TRBV19 combines with J gene TRBJ2-1, with 7 nucleotides matching TRBD1. The junction had 4 bases not matched to a gene; V was cut back by 1 base and J by 7 bases. The CDR3 runs to 14 residues. Germline-derived CDR1 and CDR2 are LNHDA and SQIVND (reference sequence). This chain's CDR3 is CASSIGHRGNEQFF. The CDR3 DNA reads TGTGCCAGTAGTATAGGTCACAGGGGAAATGAGCAGTTCTTC.

Only one count was recorded for this clone. The chain combines TRBV10-3 with TRBJ1-2, with TRBD1 matching 8 bases. The CDR3 length is 15 residues. The V segment lost 10 bases and the J segment 4 bases; nucleotides outside the gene matches: 14. Looked up from germline, CDR1 is ENHRY and CDR2 is SYGVKD. The CDR3 sequence: CATSQDRAGGYGYTF. The CDR3 nucleotides are TGTGCCACCTCCCAGGACAGGGCCGGAGGCTATGGCTACACCTTC.

The chain joins TRBV27 to TRBJ2-1; possible D gene TRBD1, 7 bases. V lost 7 bases and J 9 bases, leaving 22 bases between the germline ends. This CDR3 comprises 15 residues. Per germline, CDR1 MNHEY and CDR2 SMNVEV (reference sequence). The CDR3 nucleotides read TGTGCCAGCACCGTCCGACACAGGGGAGGTAGTGAGCAGTTCTTC. It encodes CASTVRHRGGSEQFF.

The chain recombines TRBV29-1 with TRBJ1-4, with D hard to call. The CDR3 contains 12 residues. Trimming cost V 4 bases and J 3 bases, with 6 bases left between them. Per germline, CDR1 SQVTM and CDR2 ANQGSEA. The CDR3 coding sequence is TGCAGCGTTGCGACACCTAATGAAAAACTGTTTTTT. Translated, it gives CSVATPNEKLFF. Looking up the rest from reference TRBV29-1 and TRBJ1-4 gives the full variable domain: SAVISQKPSRDICQRGTSLTIQCQVDSQVTMMFWYRQQPGQSLTLIATANQGSEATYESGFVIDKFPISRPNLTFSTLTVSNMSPEDSSIYLCSVATPNEKLFFGSGTQLSVL.

V gene TRBV19 combines with J gene TRBJ1-2; a weak D match, TRBD1 (6 bases). CDR1 and CDR2 from the germline V gene are LNHDA and SQIVND (reference sequence). CDR3 length equals 11 residues. Trimming took 11 bases from V and 4 from J, leaving 11 bases between them. The CDR3 sequence is CASKGGYGYTF. CDR3 sequence (DNA): TGTGCCTCAAAGGGGGGCTATGGCTACACCTTC.

This chain links TRBV7-9 with TRBJ1-4, with D possibly TRBD1 on 5 matching bases. CDR3 length: 17 residues. Germline lookup yields CDR1 SEHNR and CDR2 FQNEAQ (reference sequence). V gave up 1 base and J gave up 8 bases, with 20 bases separating them. In DNA form, the CDR3 reads TGTGCCAGCAGCTTAGGATTCGACACAGGTGGGGGGGAAAAACTGTTTTTT. Translating gives CASSLGFDTGGGEKLFF.